This T cell receptor (beta chain) was profiled in a study of early T cells in non-severe SARS-CoV-2 infection. Study in general: Chains were unpaired, as sequencing was done on bulk RNA from unsorted whole blood. Broader study findings: VDJdb-based annotation leaned toward anti-spike CD8 responses and missed private and CD4 specificities.

This clonotype was counted only a few times. The antigen is undetermined. Each cDNA molecule carried a unique molecular identifier. TCRdb independently ran MiXCR on the 5' RACE reads; one entry per CDR3 protein. Seen here are nearly 60,000 distinct CDR3 sequences, 9.5% to 15% observed once, and the top ten hold roughly 9.1%. This TCR came from an adult who was a healthcare worker with PCR-confirmed SARS-CoV-2 infection or an uninfected control (not recorded which). Material: whole blood.

CDR3 region: CASSLAGSDGELFF. CDR3 coding DNA: TGTGCCAGCAGCTTAGCAGGGTCGGACGGGGAGCTGTTTTTT. The rearrangement joins TRBV7-9 to TRBJ2-2; D not resolved. The CDR3 is 14 amino acids. Germline V gene data show CDR1 as SEHNR and CDR2 as FQNEAQ (reference sequence). The V gene lost 0 bases and the J gene lost 7 bases, with 9 bases spanning the gap.